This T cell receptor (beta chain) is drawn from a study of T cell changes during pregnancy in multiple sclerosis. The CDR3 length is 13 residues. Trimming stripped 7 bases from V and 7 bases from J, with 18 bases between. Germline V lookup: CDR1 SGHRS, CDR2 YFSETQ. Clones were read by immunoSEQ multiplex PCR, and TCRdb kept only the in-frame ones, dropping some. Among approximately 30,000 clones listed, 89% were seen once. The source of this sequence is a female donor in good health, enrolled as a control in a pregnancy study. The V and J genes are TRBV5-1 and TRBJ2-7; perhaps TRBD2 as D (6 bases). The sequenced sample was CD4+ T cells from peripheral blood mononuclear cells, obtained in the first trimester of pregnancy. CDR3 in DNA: TGCGCCAGCGGAAATGGGGGGATAGAAGAGCAGTACTTC. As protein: CASGNGGIEEQYF.